This T cell receptor (beta chain) is drawn from a study of T cell clones after liver transplantation. Across the study: Post-transplant blood was tracked for graft-donor-reactive T cell clones identified in a pre-transplant mixed lymphocyte reaction.

Sequencing of dividing CFSE-low cells from the MLR defined alloreactive TCRbeta sequences. The assay was immunoSEQ multiplex PCR, and TCRdb's table has in-frame clones only and misses some. The sample consists of some 600 clones, about 50% of them appearing once. V shed 4 bases and J 4 bases; nucleotides not matched to a gene: 8. The CDR3 is 15 amino acids. From germline, CDR1 is MNHNY and CDR2 SVGAGI (reference sequence). As to this clone: The target antigen is unknown.

Sequencing was performed on CD8+ T cells from cultured PBMCs. The sequence derives from a human patient who received a liver transplant. Some of these T cells may belong to the graft donor. The gene calls are TRBV6-6 and TRBJ2-7; 9 bases agree with TRBD1. This CDR3 is CASSLGTGRLYEQYF. CDR3 DNA: TGTGCCAGCAGTTTAGGGACAGGGAGGTTATACGAGCAGTACTTC.